This is a list of T cell receptor beta chains from one sample in a study of blood T cell repertoires in COVID-19. Sequenced by immunoSEQ multiplex PCR; TCRdb stores in-frame clones only, minus some. This table holds under 350,000 clones, roughly nine tenths found once. Sequenced input: peripheral blood. These receptors were obtained from a man aged 50-59 years with acute or convalescent COVID-19. CDR3s include the opening cysteine and the closing phenylalanine or tryptophan. The D gene is left open where the match is weak. Rows may omit the clone size; those that give it use once, few, many or a size class.

d_gene	v_gene	abundance	j_gene	CDR3aa	CDR3nt
.	TRBV27	.	TRBJ1-1	CASSFAGGFTEAFF	TGTGCCAGCAGTTTTGCGGGGGGCTTCACTGAAGCTTTCTTT
TRBD1	TRBV19	.	TRBJ1-2	CASLTPPGQGDYGYTF	TGTGCCAGTCTCACCCCACCGGGACAGGGGGACTATGGCTACACCTTC
.	TRBV3-1/TRBV3-2	.	TRBJ1-5	CASGNGDQPQHF	TGTGCCAGCGGAAACGGGGATCAGCCCCAGCATTTT
TRBD1	TRBV6-5	few	TRBJ2-7	CASSPGQGSYEQYF	TGTGCCAGCAGTCCGGGACAGGGGTCCTACGAGCAGTACTTC
.	TRBV4-1	.	TRBJ2-3	CASSPGHPEDTQYF	TGCGCCAGCAGCCCGGGACACCCAGAGGATACGCAGTATTTT
TRBD2	TRBV2	.	TRBJ2-1	CASPGETSGGYNEQFF	TGTGCCAGCCCAGGAGAGACTAGCGGGGGCTACAATGAGCAGTTCTTC
.	TRBV29-1	.	TRBJ1-2	CSVAPGGTYGYTF	TGCAGCGTTGCACCCGGCGGGACCTATGGCTACACCTTC
.	TRBV2	few	TRBJ2-2	CASVGQRWGGELFF	TGTGCCAGCGTCGGTCAGCGGTGGGGCGGGGAGCTGTTTTTT
.	TRBV30	.	TRBJ1-3	CAWSVLEREAGNTIYF	TGTGCCTGGAGTGTATTAGAGAGGGAGGCAGGAAACACCATATATTTT
.	TRBV4-2	.	TRBJ2-2	CASSQVGGNTGELFF	TGTGCCAGCAGCCAAGTAGGGGGGAACACCGGGGAGCTGTTTTTT
.	TRBV19	.	TRBJ1-1	CASSQEQRAEAFF	TGTGCCAGTAGTCAAGAGCAACGGGCTGAAGCTTTCTTT
.	TRBV7-9	.	TRBJ1-4	CASSLLSAEKLFF	TGTGCCAGCAGCTTATTGAGTGCTGAAAAACTGTTTTTT
TRBD1	TRBV23-1	once	TRBJ1-3	CASSPTQPRGQGKASGNTIYF	TGCGCCAGCAGTCCAACACAACCTAGGGGACAGGGTAAAGCCTCTGGAAACACCATATATTTT
.	TRBV7-9	.	TRBJ2-6	CASSLGSANVLTF	TGTGCCAGCAGCTTAGGTAGTGCCAACGTCCTGACTTTC
TRBD2	TRBV10-3	.	TRBJ2-3	CAISEWRGDTDTQYF	TGTGCCATCAGTGAGTGGCGGGGGGACACAGATACGCAGTATTTT